The source of this T cell receptor (beta chain) is a study of cytomegalovirus exposure and HLA in healthy donors. On the study more broadly: Approximately 170 million T cells yielded around 120 million unique TCR beta sequences in earlier analysis.

Study-wide points: Researchers reported in a later analysis that common viral pathogens appeared linked to several top clusters. In a later analysis, across HLA loci, associated TCR counts were highest for DRB1, lowest for HLA-C.

In regard to this clone: Its antigen is not identified.

V lost 4 bases to trimming and J lost 2 bases, with 10 bases between them. This CDR3 has 13 amino acids. Germline assignment: CDR1 SGHRS and CDR2 YFSETQ. The primer mix had 60 Vbeta and 13 Jbeta primers. The assay was immunoSEQ multiplex PCR, and TCRdb's table has in-frame clones only and misses some. The data show about 280,000 clones, with 80% to 90% seen just once and roughly 2% held by the top ten. The gene calls are TRBV5-1 and TRBJ2-7; D not certain. What was sequenced was PBMCs. This clonotype was obtained from a woman between 18 and 30 years old in good health and CMV-seronegative. DNA for the CDR3: TGCGCCAGCAGCCCTGGAGTTACCTACGAGCAGTACTTC. Amino acid sequence: CASSPGVTYEQYF.